The sequence of this T cell receptor (beta chain) was determined in a study of shared clonotypes between healthy human individuals (dated by TCRdb to about 2020). Regarding the study in general: The cohort comprised a couple of women and three men aged 18 to 49 years. The study deeply sequenced blood TCR repertoires of several healthy adults to estimate repertoire size and the extent of clonotype sharing between individuals. For each donor, CD4 naive and CD4 memory were each run on three plates, CD8 naive on two plates, and CD8 memory on one plate. Different laboratories and diverse techniques were used to prepare libraries and sequence TCR repertoires, to increase sequencing depth and limit assay-specific biases. Leukapheresis yielded between about 0.94 and 10 billion PBMCs per donor. General conclusions and limits of the study: Sampling was restricted to blood, and TCR repertoires in tissue are likely to differ from TCR repertoires in blood. Because the study included a small number of donors, the genetic and exposure-history diversity represented was limited. Naive subsets generally had larger estimated clonotype richness than memory subsets did. Across four donors, around 5% of naive CD4, around 3.3% of naive CD8, roughly 2.3% of memory CD4, and about 0.44% of memory CD8 clonotypes were shared. Clonotypes shared by all four sorted-subset donors showed higher generation probabilities than non-shared clonotypes. Rarefaction of sorted-subset datasets indicated incomplete sequencing despite the large sequencing depth. Based on pairwise subsampling, the degree of clonotype sharing among donors was expected to be affected by sequencing depth.

Details on this clone: No cognate antigen has been identified for it. It has no much larger one-base neighbor in the sample; base qualities were not kept.

Using the deep immunoSEQ assay, TCR CDR3 regions were amplified from genomic DNA by multiplex PCR. For each cell subset, the extracted genomic DNA was distributed evenly across all wells of several immunoSEQ 96-well plates, and each plate served as one replicate. Each replicate PCR for sorted subsets received around 0.2 ug genomic DNA, equal to about 30,000 T cell genomes. Purified libraries were quantified with a Qubit 3.0 fluorometer, sized on a Bioanalyzer 2100, and re-quantified with the KAPA Library Quantification kit. Each immunoSEQ 96-well plate was sequenced on its own single-read 150-cycle Illumina NextSeq 550 flow cell. The published analysis was carried out like this. Because the immunoSEQ output included only junctional sequences and no quality scores, the filtering could not be the same as the filtering used for full-length reads. To assign V/J genes and CDR3, sequences were annotated using PyIR, a Python wrapper for IgBLAST v1.9, with IMGT germline references. Reads were removed for weak V/J assignments (E-value above 1e-6), missing CDR3, stop codons, out-of-frame junctions, or ambiguous translated residues. V3J clonotypes were defined by identical inferred V gene, J gene, and CDR3 amino acid sequence. Percentage overlap between repertoires was computed as shared unique clonotypes divided by the size of the smaller repertoire. Repertoire richness was assessed with RTK rarefaction, the Chao1 estimator, and Recon v2.1 estimates of unobserved clonotypes. OLGA was used to compute generation probabilities for all TCRbeta clonotypes that the gDNA method yielded from a few donors. Held by TCRdb, this immuneACCESS table contains in-frame sequences only and omits some clones. Under half of the omission traces to an unresolved V gene where checked; the cause of the rest is unknown. Clone size and the V and J calls come from that table; the DNA yielded D and trimming. This sample is represented by a few hundred thousand clones; roughly 84% of them were singletons. The ten largest clones capture 16% of the sample.

As encoded in the germline V gene, CDR1 is MNHEY while CDR2 is SVGAGI. Trimming removed 6 bases from V and 4 bases from J; the gene matches leave 6 bases unexplained. The cysteine opens and the phenylalanine closes a CDR3 of 14 amino acids. Only the CDR3 part of the read is kept: 42 bases, read in frame from the first base. Donors were healthy HIV-negative adults with no recently reported acute infections or vaccinations. Only Caucasian adults living in Nashville, Tennessee, USA were represented among the donors. CD8 memory samples were composed of magnetically selected CD45RO+ cells combined with CCR7-negative CD45RA+ effector memory (TemRA) cells. Blood was collected by leukapheresis, and PBMCs were isolated by Ficoll-Histopaque density gradient centrifugation and then cryopreserved in liquid nitrogen vapor phase. Analytical flow cytometry was used to check the purity and quantity of every magnetically sorted T cell population. Genomic DNA was isolated from every sorted fraction and measured by UV absorbance on a Nanodrop 2000c.

The sequence derives from a man aged 18 to 29 in good health. Sequencing was done on a sample of memory CD8+ T cells sorted from blood. The sample's cell subset or site, from its label and the paper: CD45RO+ cells pooled with CCR7-negative TemRA cells. The rearrangement joined TRBV6-5 to TRBJ2-1; a stretch of 7 junction bases matches TRBD2. The nucleotide sequence is TGTGCCAGCAGCCCCAGCGGGAAATACAATGAGCAGTTCTTC. Protein translation: CASSPSGKYNEQFF.